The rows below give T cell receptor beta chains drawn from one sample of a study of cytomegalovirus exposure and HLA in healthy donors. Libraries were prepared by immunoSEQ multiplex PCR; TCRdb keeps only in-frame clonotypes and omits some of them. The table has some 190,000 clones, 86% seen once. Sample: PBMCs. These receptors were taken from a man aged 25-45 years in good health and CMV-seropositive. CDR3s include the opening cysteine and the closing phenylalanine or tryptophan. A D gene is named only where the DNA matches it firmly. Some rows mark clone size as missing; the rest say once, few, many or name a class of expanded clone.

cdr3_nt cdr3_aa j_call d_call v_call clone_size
TGCAGTGCTAGGGGATCGGGGGGCTACACCTTC CSARGSGGYTF TRBJ1-2 NA TRBV20-1 once
TGTGCCAGCAGTTCCTTGCAGGGCGTCTACGAGCAGTACTTC CASSSLQGVYEQYF TRBJ2-7 NA TRBV27 once
TGTGCCAGCAGCTTATTTTCGGGGTTTGGCTACACCTTC CASSLFSGFGYTF TRBJ1-2 NA TRBV5-6 NA
TGTGCCAGTAGTATGGTAGGGCTCGCCTATGGCTACACCTTC CASSMVGLAYGYTF TRBJ1-2 NA TRBV19 NA
TGTGCCAGCAGTTTTGGCCTCTCCGGCGATACGCAGTATTTT CASSFGLSGDTQYF TRBJ2-3 NA TRBV7-3 NA
TGCGCCAGCAGCCTCCAGGGCACAGGGGGGTCCTACGAGCAGTACTTC CASSLQGTGGSYEQYF TRBJ2-7 TRBD1 TRBV4-1 few
TGTGCCAGCAGCGGCTTCGGACTAGCGGGAGGGCCCAAAAACATTCAGTACTTC CASSGFGLAGGPKNIQYF TRBJ2-4 TRBD2 TRBV7-2 NA
TGTGCCAGCAGCCAGAGACAGGGAATATACCCGGGGACCTTC CASSQRQGIYPGTF TRBJ1-2 TRBD1 TRBV6-5 NA
TGTGCCAGTAACTATCAAGCCGATCAGCCCCAGCATTTT CASNYQADQPQHF TRBJ1-5 NA TRBV19 NA
TGTGCCAGCAGCGTAGACAGGCGTGTAGACGAGCAGTTCTTC CASSVDRRVDEQFF TRBJ2-1 NA TRBV9 NA
TGTGCCAGCAGCTTCGGAATCGGCTTAACTAACTATGGCTACACCTTC CASSFGIGLTNYGYTF TRBJ1-2 NA TRBV7-9 NA
TGCAGCGTTGGGGGGGGAAGCTCCTACGAGCAGTACTTC CSVGGGSSYEQYF TRBJ2-7 TRBD2 TRBV29-1 NA
TGCACCAGCAGCCAAGGGGGTTGGGGCAATGAGCAGTTCTTC CTSSQGGWGNEQFF TRBJ2-1 NA TRBV1 NA
TGTGCCAGCAGTTTAAGACCGAACACTGAAGCTTTCTTT CASSLRPNTEAFF TRBJ1-1 NA TRBV27 NA
TGTGCCAGCAGCACCCGGGCCCGGGCCTCGAACACCGGGGAGCTGTTTTTT CASSTRARASNTGELFF TRBJ2-2 NA TRBV7-8 once
TGTGCCAGCAGCGTCGGGACTAGCGGGAGTTCGAGGGCAGATACGCAGTATTTT CASSVGTSGSSRADTQYF TRBJ2-3 TRBD2 TRBV7-2 once
TGTGCCTGCCAGGGGAGGGACAGGCACTACGAGCAGTACTTC CACQGRDRHYEQYF TRBJ2-7 NA TRBV30 NA
TGTGCCAGCAGCTCAGGAGGGGAATACGAGCAGTACTTC CASSSGGEYEQYF TRBJ2-7 NA TRBV9 NA
TGTGCCAGCAGCGGGGACAGGGCTAGTTCACCCCTCCACTTT CASSGDRASSPLHF TRBJ1-6 TRBD1 TRBV9 NA
TGTGCCAGCAGATCCGACAGGACAGGGTTCTCTGGGGCCAACGTCCTGACTTTC CASRSDRTGFSGANVLTF TRBJ2-6 TRBD1 TRBV5-4 NA
TGTGCCACCAGCAGAGAACAGGGAGGCTACCAGCCCCAGCATTTT CATSREQGGYQPQHF TRBJ1-5 NA TRBV15 NA
TGTGCCAGCAGTGAAAGGACAGGGGGCTCCTACGAGCAGTACTTC CASSERTGGSYEQYF TRBJ2-7 TRBD1 TRBV6-1 NA
TGTGCCAGCAGTTTGTCGCGGGGGGTCTACAATGAGCAGTTCTTC CASSLSRGVYNEQFF TRBJ2-1 TRBD2 TRBV27 NA
TGTGCCAGCAGTTCCCATCCGGGACTAGCGGAGGGGAGTGAGCAGTTCTTC CASSSHPGLAEGSEQFF TRBJ2-1 TRBD2 TRBV9 NA
TGTGCCAGCAGTTTGGGGGCAATGAGCACTGAAGCTTTCTTT CASSLGAMSTEAFF TRBJ1-1 NA TRBV27 NA